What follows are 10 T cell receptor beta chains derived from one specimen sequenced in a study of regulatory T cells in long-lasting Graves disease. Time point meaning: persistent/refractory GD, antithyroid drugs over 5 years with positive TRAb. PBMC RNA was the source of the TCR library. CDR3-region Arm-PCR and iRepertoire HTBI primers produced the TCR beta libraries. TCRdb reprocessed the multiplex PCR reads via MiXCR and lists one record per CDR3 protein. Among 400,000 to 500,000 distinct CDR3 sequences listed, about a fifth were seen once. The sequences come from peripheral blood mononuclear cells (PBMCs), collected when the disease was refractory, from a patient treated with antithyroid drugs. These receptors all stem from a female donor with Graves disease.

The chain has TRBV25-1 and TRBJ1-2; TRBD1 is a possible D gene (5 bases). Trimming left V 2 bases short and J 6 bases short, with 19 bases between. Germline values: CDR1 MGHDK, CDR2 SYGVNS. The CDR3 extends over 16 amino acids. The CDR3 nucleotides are TGTGCCAGCAGTGAAGTTCACCCCACCGAGGGGAATGGCTACACCTTC. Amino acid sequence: CASSEVHPTEGNGYTF.

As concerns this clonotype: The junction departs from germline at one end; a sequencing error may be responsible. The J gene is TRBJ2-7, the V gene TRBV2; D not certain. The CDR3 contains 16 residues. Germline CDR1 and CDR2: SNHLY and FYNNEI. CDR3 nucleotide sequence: TGCGCCAGCAGCCAAGATCAAAATTCGGGCTCCTACGAGCAGTACTTC. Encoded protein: CASSQDQNSGSYEQYF.

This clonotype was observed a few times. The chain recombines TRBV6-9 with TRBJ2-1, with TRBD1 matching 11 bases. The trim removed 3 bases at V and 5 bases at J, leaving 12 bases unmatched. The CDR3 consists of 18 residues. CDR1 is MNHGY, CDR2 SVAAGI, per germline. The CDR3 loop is CASSYLLTDRGQDNEQFF. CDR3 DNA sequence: TGTGCCAGCAGTTACCTATTGACGGACAGGGGGCAGGACAATGAGCAGTTCTTC.

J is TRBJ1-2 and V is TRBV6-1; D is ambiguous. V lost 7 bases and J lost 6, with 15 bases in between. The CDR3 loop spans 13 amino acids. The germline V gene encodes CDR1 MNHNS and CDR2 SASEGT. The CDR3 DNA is TGTGCCAGCAATCCGGAACCGGGAGATGGCTACACCTTC. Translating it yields CASNPEPGDGYTF.

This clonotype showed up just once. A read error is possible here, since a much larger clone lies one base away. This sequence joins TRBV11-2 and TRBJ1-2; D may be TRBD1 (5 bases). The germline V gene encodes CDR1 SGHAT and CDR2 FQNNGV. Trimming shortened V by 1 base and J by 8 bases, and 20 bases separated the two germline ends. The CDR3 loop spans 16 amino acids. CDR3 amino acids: CASSLGDGGGLRGYTF. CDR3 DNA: TGTGCCAGCAGCTTAGGGGACGGAGGAGGTTTGAGGGGCTACACCTTC.

Written as DNA, the CDR3 is TGCAGTGCTAGTTTCGGGGGCCTCATACCCAGAGCTTTCTTT. This gives the protein CSASFGGLIPRAFF. The chain has TRBV20-1 and TRBJ1-1, with D possibly TRBD1 on 6 matching bases. The CDR3 spans 14 residues. Germline V CDR1 and CDR2: DFQATT, SNEGSKA (reference sequence). Trimming removed 3 bases at V and 10 bases at J, with 21 bases between.

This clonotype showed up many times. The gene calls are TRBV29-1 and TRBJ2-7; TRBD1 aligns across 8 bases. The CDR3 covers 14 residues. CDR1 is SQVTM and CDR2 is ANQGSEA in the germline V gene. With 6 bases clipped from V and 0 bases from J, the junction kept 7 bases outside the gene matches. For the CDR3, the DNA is TGCAGCGTGGGGGGACAGGCCTCCTCCTACGAGCAGTACTTC. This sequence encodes CSVGGQASSYEQYF.

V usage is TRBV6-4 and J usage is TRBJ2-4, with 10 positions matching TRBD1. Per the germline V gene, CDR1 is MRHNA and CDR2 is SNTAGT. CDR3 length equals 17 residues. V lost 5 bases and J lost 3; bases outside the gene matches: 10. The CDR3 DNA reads TGTGCCAGCAGTTACCCTGACAGGGGGCTCGTCAAAAACATTCAGTACTTC. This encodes CASSYPDRGLVKNIQYF.

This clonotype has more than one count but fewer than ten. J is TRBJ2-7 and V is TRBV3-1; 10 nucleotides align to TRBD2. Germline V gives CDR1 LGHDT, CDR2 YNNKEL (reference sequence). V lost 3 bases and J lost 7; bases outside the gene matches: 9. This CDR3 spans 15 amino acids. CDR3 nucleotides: TGTGCCAGCAGCCATATTACTAGCGGGACGAGGGAGCAGTACTTC. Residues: CASSHITSGTREQYF.

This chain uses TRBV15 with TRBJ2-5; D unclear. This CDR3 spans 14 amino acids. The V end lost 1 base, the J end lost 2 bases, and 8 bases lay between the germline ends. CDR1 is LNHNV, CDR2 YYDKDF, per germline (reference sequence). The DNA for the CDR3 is TGTGCCACCAGCAGAGCGACAAAACAAGAGACCCAGTACTTC. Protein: CATSRATKQETQYF.